A single sample is the source of the 5 T cell receptor beta chains below, sequenced in a study of OX40 agonist ivuxolimab in advanced cancers. Receptors were amplified or captured by the immunoSEQ multiplex PCR assay. TCRdb re-hosts the immuneACCESS table, in-frame sequences only. Its copies lack some clones; in the studies checked, an unresolved V gene accounts for under half of them, and the cause for the rest is not known. The sample data list about 75,000 clones, and 85% to 90% of these were observed just once. Roughly 8.6% of the sample belongs to the ten largest clones. The specimen comprised CD4+ or CD8+ T cells sorted from blood, sampled in a trial of the OX40 agonist ivuxolimab. The receptors originated from an adult with an advanced solid tumor such as melanoma, head and neck, liver or kidney cancer.

The V call is TRBV2, the J call TRBJ1-6, with 7 bases matching TRBD1. Trimming cost V 6 bases and J 13 bases; bases outside gene matches: 12. Germline lookup yields CDR1 SNHLY and CDR2 FYNNEI. The CDR3 extends over 14 amino acids. CDR3 protein: CASSGTAQGRPLHF. The CDR3 nucleotides are TGTGCCAGCAGCGGGACAGCCCAGGGGAGGCCCCTCCACTTT. The entire variable domain, with the rest obtained from reference TRBV2 and TRBJ1-6, is as follows: EPEVTQTPSHQVTQMGQEVILRCVPISNHLYFYWYRQILGQKVEFLVSFYNNEISEKSEIFDDQFSVERPDGSNFTLKIRSTKLEDSAMYFCASSGTAQGRPLHFGNGTRLTVT.

The chain is built from TRBV28 and TRBJ1-3; no clear D. V shed 5 bases and J shed 9 bases, with 17 bases lying between them. From germline, CDR1 is MDHEN and CDR2 SYDVKM. The CDR3 is 14 residues long. In DNA, the CDR3 is TGTGCCAGCAGTCCCCAGACCCCCGGGAGCACCATATATTTT. Its protein product is CASSPQTPGSTIYF. Full variable domain (remainder filled in from reference TRBV28 and TRBJ1-3): DVKVTQSSRYLVKRTGEKVFLECVQDMDHENMFWYRQDPGLGLRLIYFSYDVKMKEKGDIPEGYSVSREKKERFSLILESASTNQTSMYLCASSPQTPGSTIYFGEGSWLTVV.

This clone came up once. The chain joins TRBV19 to TRBJ2-3, with 10 bases lining up with TRBD2. CDR3 length: 16 amino acids. Per germline, CDR1 LNHDA and CDR2 SQIVND (reference sequence). J was trimmed by 4 bases and V by 4 bases; bases with no gene match: 8. The CDR3: CASSRSPGLASDTQYF. The CDR3 DNA is TGTGCCAGTAGTAGAAGCCCGGGACTAGCGTCAGATACGCAGTATTTT.

This clone is a singleton in its sample. The chain uses TRBV5-3 and TRBJ1-2; D gene ambiguous. TRBV5-3 is an ORF for which the function is uncertain. V was cut by 5 bases and J by 6 bases, with 17 bases left in between. The CDR3 spans 14 residues. The CDR3 bases are TGTGCCAGAAGGTTTTTGGGCCCAGTGGATGGCTACACCTTC. Translated: CARRFLGPVDGYTF.

The genes are TRBV4-1 and TRBJ2-5; weak D call: TRBD1 (5 bases). Germline V gives CDR1 MGHRA, CDR2 YSYEKL. Trimming stripped 1 base from V and 4 bases from J, with 16 bases between. This CDR3 region has 16 residues. CDR3 DNA: TGCGCCAGCAGCCAAGTTGGTGGGGCAGGAAGAGAGACCCAGTACTTC. It specifies CASSQVGGAGRETQYF.